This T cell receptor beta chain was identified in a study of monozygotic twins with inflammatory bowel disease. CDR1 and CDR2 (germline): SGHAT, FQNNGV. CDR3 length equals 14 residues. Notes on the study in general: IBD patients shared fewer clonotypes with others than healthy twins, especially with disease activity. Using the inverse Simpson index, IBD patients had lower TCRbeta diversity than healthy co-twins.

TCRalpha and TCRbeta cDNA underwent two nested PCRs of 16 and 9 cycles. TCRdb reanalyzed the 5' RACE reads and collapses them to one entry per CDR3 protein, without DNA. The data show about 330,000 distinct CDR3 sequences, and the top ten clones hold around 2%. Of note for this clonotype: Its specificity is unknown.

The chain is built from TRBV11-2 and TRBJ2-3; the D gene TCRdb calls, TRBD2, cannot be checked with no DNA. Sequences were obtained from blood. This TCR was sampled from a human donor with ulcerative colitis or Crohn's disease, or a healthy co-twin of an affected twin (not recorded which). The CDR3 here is CASSRGPLQDTQYF.